Below, 22 T cell receptor beta chains from the same sample are listed, as sequenced in a study of cytomegalovirus exposure and HLA in healthy donors. PCR primers comprised 60 Vbeta and 13 Jbeta primers. Sequenced by immunoSEQ multiplex PCR; TCRdb stores in-frame clones only, minus some. Of about 200,000 clones listed, approximately 85% are singletons. Sequenced: PBMCs. The source is a woman between 40 and 55 years old in good health and CMV-seronegative.

This clone showed up just a few times. The chain has TRBV4-2 and TRBJ2-7, with TRBD1 matching over 7 bases. Germline values: CDR1 LGHNA, CDR2 YNFKEQ. With 1 base clipped from V and 6 bases from J, the junction kept 12 bases outside the gene matches. The CDR3 consists of 16 residues. The DNA for the CDR3 is TGTGCCAGCAGCCAAGGAACACAGGGGTGGCATGTCGAGCAGTACTTC. This encodes CASSQGTQGWHVEQYF.

The chain joins TRBV6-4 to TRBJ2-1; 8 bases are a match to TRBD2. The CDR3 has 16 residues. The ends lost 0 bases at V and 7 bases at J; junction bases unmatched: 8. CDR1 MRHNA and CDR2 SNTAGT come from the germline V gene. DNA for the CDR3: TGTGCCAGCAGTGACTCGAGAGCGGGAGTTACGAATGAGCAGTTCTTC. Translation: CASSDSRAGVTNEQFF.

The V and J genes are TRBV7-8 and TRBJ2-7; TRBD2 agrees at 10 bases. The germline V gene has CDR1 SGHVS and CDR2 FQNEAQ. The CDR3 sequence is 17 residues long. With 0 bases clipped from V and 9 bases from J, the junction kept 14 bases outside the gene matches. The CDR3 spells CASSLALFRLAGVAQYF. CDR3 nucleotides: TGTGCCAGCAGCTTAGCTTTATTTAGGCTAGCGGGAGTCGCGCAGTACTTC.

This clone was recorded a few times. The rearrangement joins TRBV4-1 to TRBJ1-5, with TRBD1 matching over 8 bases. This CDR3 has 16 residues. Germline V gene data show CDR1 as MGHRA and CDR2 as YSYEKL. V shed 1 base, J shed 6 bases, and the junction held 8 bases outside the gene matches. CDR3 sequence: CASSQADRGFGQPQHF. CDR3 coding DNA: TGCGCCAGCAGCCAAGCTGACAGGGGTTTCGGTCAGCCCCAGCATTTT.

This chain's CDR3 is CASSGDPGGEQFF. In DNA, the CDR3 is TGTGCCAGCAGCGGAGATCCCGGAGGTGAGCAGTTCTTC. This chain connects TRBV7-3 to TRBJ2-1; weak D call: TRBD2 (5 bases). The CDR3 is 13 amino acids. From germline, CDR1 is SGHTA and CDR2 FQGTGA. V lost 5 bases, J lost 9 bases, and 14 bases lay in between.

The V call is TRBV29-1, the J call TRBJ1-1, with D possibly TRBD1 on 6 matching bases. CDR3 length: 15 amino acids. Trimming cost V 1 base and J 0 bases, with 12 bases left between them. CDR1 and CDR2 from the germline V gene are SQVTM and ANQGSEA. The DNA of the CDR3 is TGCAGCGTTGAAGTCCTGAGGACAGTGAACACTGAAGCTTTCTTT. Translation gives CSVEVLRTVNTEAFF.

The chain links TRBV19 to TRBJ1-2; TRBD1 matches 7 bases. The CDR3 has 13 amino acids. V shed 5 bases and J 2 bases; nucleotides not matched to a gene: 2. From germline, CDR1 is LNHDA and CDR2 SQIVND (reference sequence). The CDR3 is CASSAQGNYGYTF. The DNA for the CDR3 is TGTGCCAGTAGTGCACAGGGGAACTATGGCTACACCTTC.

The V gene is TRBV15, the J gene TRBJ1-5; unclear D gene. The CDR3 runs to 14 residues. V lost 1 base and J lost 3, with 7 bases in between. CDR1 and CDR2 (germline): LNHNV, YYDKDF (reference sequence). The CDR3 DNA follows: TGTGCCACCAGCAGAGCGGGGATCAATCAGCCCCAGCATTTT. Amino acid sequence: CATSRAGINQPQHF.

The rearrangement joins TRBV10-3 to TRBJ2-4; the match to TRBD1 covers 9 bases. CDR1 and CDR2 (germline): ENHRY, SYGVKD. Trimming at V came to 0 bases and at J to 6 bases, leaving 0 bases not matched to a gene. CDR3 size: 14 residues. The CDR3 is CAISESTGGNIQYF. CDR3 sequence (DNA): TGTGCCATCAGTGAGTCGACAGGGGGAAACATTCAGTACTTC.

The CDR3 nucleotides read TGCGCCAGCAGCATCGACAGGGGGCGAGGGACCCAGTACTTC. It codes for CASSIDRGRGTQYF. The chain uses TRBV5-1 and TRBJ2-5; 10 nucleotides agree with TRBD1. V was clipped by 4 bases and J by 7 bases; unmatched bases: 7. Germline V gene data show CDR1 as SGHRS and CDR2 as YFSETQ. The CDR3 consists of 14 residues.

The chain recombines TRBV7-9 with TRBJ2-1; D gene uncertain. Germline V gene data show CDR1 as SEHNR and CDR2 as FQNEAQ (reference sequence). The CDR3 consists of 9 residues. Trimming took off 8 bases at V and 9 bases at J, with 5 bases between the two ends. CDR3 nucleotide sequence: TGTGCCAGCGGGCTTGAGCAGTTCTTC. Translating gives CASGLEQFF.

V and J are TRBV5-1 and TRBJ2-7; TRBD2 aligns across 11 bases. V shed 6 bases and J 2 bases; nucleotides not matched to a gene: 7. CDR1 is SGHRS, CDR2 YFSETQ, per germline. The CDR3 runs to 15 residues. CDR3 loop: CASKGLAGGPYEQYF. For the CDR3, the DNA is TGCGCCAGCAAAGGCTTAGCGGGAGGGCCCTACGAGCAGTACTTC.

J is TRBJ2-1 and V is TRBV28; 8 nucleotides agree with TRBD2. J lost 9 bases, V lost 6 bases, and 7 bases had no gene match. Germline lookup yields CDR1 MDHEN and CDR2 SYDVKM. The CDR3 contains 13 residues. DNA for the CDR3: TGTGCCAGCAGATCGGGAGGGTTGGGTGAGCAGTTCTTC. The encoded protein is CASRSGGLGEQFF.

The rearrangement joins TRBV11-2 to TRBJ2-5; D uncertain. The CDR3 consists of 13 residues. In germline, CDR1 is SGHAT, CDR2 FQNNGV. Trimming left V 0 bases short and J 5 bases short, with 7 bases between. The CDR3 DNA reads TGTGCCAGCAGCTTAGAGAGGCTCGAGACCCAGTACTTC. It translates to CASSLERLETQYF.

V gene TRBV4-2 combines with J gene TRBJ1-5; 7 bases map to TRBD1. The CDR3 consists of 17 residues. Germline V gene lookup returns CDR1 LGHNA and CDR2 YNFKEQ. V shed 3 bases and J 2 bases; nucleotides not matched to a gene: 10. CDR3 amino acids: CASSQAYRDSGNQPQHF. The DNA for the CDR3 is TGTGCCAGCAGCCAGGCCTACAGGGACAGCGGCAATCAGCCCCAGCATTTT.

The chain couples TRBV5-1 to TRBJ1-1; 7 positions agree with TRBD1. V shed 4 bases, J shed 0 bases, and the junction held 6 bases outside the gene matches. The CDR3 spans 15 residues. CDR1 is SGHRS and CDR2 is YFSETQ in the germline V gene. CDR3 in DNA: TGCGCCAGCAGCCTAGGGACAGTCATGAACACTGAAGCTTTCTTT. Translation: CASSLGTVMNTEAFF.

This clone was seen just once. The genes are TRBV25-1 and TRBJ2-5, with 7 bases matching TRBD1. The CDR3 has 15 residues. Germline values: CDR1 MGHDK, CDR2 SYGVNS. The J segment lost 2 bases and the V segment lost 4 bases, leaving 7 bases of the junction unmatched. CDR3 in amino acids: CASSGWTGEQETQYF. DNA of the CDR3: TGTGCCAGCAGTGGTTGGACAGGAGAACAAGAGACCCAGTACTTC.

This chain connects TRBV11-3 to TRBJ2-3; possible D gene TRBD2, 6 bases. The germline V gene has CDR1 SGHNT and CDR2 YENEEA. CDR3 size: 14 residues. The ends were cut back, 1 base at V and 5 bases at J, with 10 bases in the middle. In DNA, the CDR3 is TGTGCCAGCAGCTTAGCTGTGGGGGGAGATACGCAGTATTTT. This codes for CASSLAVGGDTQYF.

This rearrangement joins TRBV13 to TRBJ2-7, with 9 bases identical to TRBD2. V was clipped by 0 bases and J by 3 bases; unmatched bases: 3. Per the germline V gene, CDR1 is PRHDT and CDR2 is FYEKMQ (reference sequence). The length of the CDR3 is 15 residues. The CDR3 is CASSLGLAGHYEQYF. For the CDR3, the DNA is TGTGCCAGCAGCTTAGGGCTAGCGGGGCACTACGAGCAGTACTTC.

This chain links TRBV19 with TRBJ1-2; 7 bases are shared with TRBD1. The V gene end was trimmed by 7 bases and the J gene end by 3 bases; junction bases not matched to a gene: 5. The germline V gene has CDR1 LNHDA and CDR2 SQIVND (reference sequence). The CDR3 covers 13 residues. The CDR3 loop reads CASIDGTDYGYTF. CDR3 sequence (DNA): TGTGCCAGTATTGACGGGACAGACTATGGCTACACCTTC.

There are a few counts of this clone. This chain connects TRBV27 to TRBJ2-7; D might be TRBD2 (6 bases). V was cut by 5 bases and J by 7 bases, with 21 bases left in between. The germline V gene has CDR1 MNHEY and CDR2 SMNVEV (reference sequence). The CDR3 totals 15 residues. The CDR3 DNA follows: TGTGCCAGCAGTACCCCGGGACTGGCCTTTATTGAGCAGTACTTC. This translates into CASSTPGLAFIEQYF.

This clone appeared a single time. The gene calls are TRBV5-1 and TRBJ2-6, with 7 positions matching TRBD1. The V segment lost 2 bases and the J segment 0 bases; nucleotides outside the gene matches: 5. This CDR3 comprises 17 residues. From germline, CDR1 is SGHRS and CDR2 YFSETQ. Here the CDR3 reads CASSFRTGYSGANVLTF. In DNA form, the CDR3 reads TGCGCCAGCAGCTTCCGGACAGGCTACTCTGGGGCCAACGTCCTGACTTTC.